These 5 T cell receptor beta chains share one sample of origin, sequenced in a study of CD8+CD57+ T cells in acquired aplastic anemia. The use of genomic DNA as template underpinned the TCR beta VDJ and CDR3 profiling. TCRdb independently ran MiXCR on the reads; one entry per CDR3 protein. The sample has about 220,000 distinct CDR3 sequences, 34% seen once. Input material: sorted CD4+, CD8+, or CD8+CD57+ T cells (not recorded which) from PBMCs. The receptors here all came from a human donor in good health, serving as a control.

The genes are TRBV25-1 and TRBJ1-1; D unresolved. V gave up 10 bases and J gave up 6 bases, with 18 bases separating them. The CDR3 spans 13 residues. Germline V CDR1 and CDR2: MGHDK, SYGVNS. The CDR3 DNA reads TGTGCCAACATGGCCGGGCCCGGGGCTGAAGCTTTCTTT. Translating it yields CANMAGPGAEAFF.

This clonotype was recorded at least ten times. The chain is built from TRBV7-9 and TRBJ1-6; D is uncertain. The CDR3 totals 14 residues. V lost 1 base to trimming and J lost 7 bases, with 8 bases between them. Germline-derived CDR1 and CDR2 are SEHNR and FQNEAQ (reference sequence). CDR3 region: CASSLVTPNSPLHF. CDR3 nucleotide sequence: TGTGCCAGCAGCTTAGTAACACCGAATTCACCCCTCCACTTT.

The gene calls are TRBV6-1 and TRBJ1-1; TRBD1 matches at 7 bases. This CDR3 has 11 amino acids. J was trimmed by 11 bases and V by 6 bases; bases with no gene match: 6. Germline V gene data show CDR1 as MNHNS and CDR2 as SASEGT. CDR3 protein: CASSDRVGAFF. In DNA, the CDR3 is TGTGCCAGCAGCGACAGGGTCGGGGCTTTCTTT.

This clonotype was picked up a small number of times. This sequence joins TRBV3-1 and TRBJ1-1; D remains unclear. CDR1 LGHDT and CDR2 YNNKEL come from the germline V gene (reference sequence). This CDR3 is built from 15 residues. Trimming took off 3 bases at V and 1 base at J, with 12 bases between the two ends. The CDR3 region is CASSHHGKENTEAFF. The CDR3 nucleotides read TGTGCCAGCAGCCACCACGGGAAGGAGAACACTGAAGCTTTCTTT.

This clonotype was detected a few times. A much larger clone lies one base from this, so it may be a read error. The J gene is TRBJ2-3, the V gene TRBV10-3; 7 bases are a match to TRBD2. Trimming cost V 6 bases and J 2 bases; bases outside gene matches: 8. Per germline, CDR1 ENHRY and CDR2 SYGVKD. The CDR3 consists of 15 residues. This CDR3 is CAIRERGRYTDTQYF. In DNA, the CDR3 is TGTGCCATCAGGGAGCGGGGACGATACACAGATACGCAGTATTTT.